The 15 T cell receptor beta chains in this list originate from one sample, sequenced in a study of cytomegalovirus exposure and HLA in healthy donors. Both 60 Vbeta primers and 13 Jbeta primers went into the PCR. Sequencing used immunoSEQ multiplex PCR; TCRdb keeps in-frame clones, though not all of them. Here the sample spans about 260,000 clones, approximately 84% being singletons. Material: PBMCs. Every receptor here comes from a woman in her forties in good health and CMV-seropositive.

The chain links TRBV2 to TRBJ2-1; possibly TRBD2 for D (6 bases). Trimming took off 3 bases at V and 0 bases at J, with 9 bases between the two ends. Germline loops: CDR1 SNHLY, CDR2 FYNNEI. This CDR3 region has 15 residues. The CDR3 DNA follows: TGTGCCAGCAGTGATTTGGGGGGCTCCTACAATGAGCAGTTCTTC. Its translation: CASSDLGGSYNEQFF. The full variable domain, its missing parts supplied by reference TRBV2 and TRBJ2-1, is EPEVTQTPSHQVTQMGQEVILRCVPISNHLYFYWYRQILGQKVEFLVSFYNNEISEKSEIFDDQFSVERPDGSNFTLKIRSTKLEDSAMYFCASSDLGGSYNEQFFGPGTRLTVL.

The gene calls are TRBV7-2 and TRBJ1-1; D is unresolved. CDR1 and CDR2 from the germline V gene are SGHTA and FQGNSA. This CDR3 has 12 residues. The V end lost 5 bases, the J end lost 4 bases, and 8 bases lay between the germline ends. The CDR3 loop reads CASSPRFTEAFF. In nucleotides, the CDR3 is TGTGCCAGCAGCCCTAGGTTCACTGAAGCTTTCTTT.

V is TRBV28 and J is TRBJ2-7; TRBD2 aligns across 12 bases. Trimming at V came to 6 bases and at J to 2 bases, leaving 11 bases not matched to a gene. Per the germline V gene, CDR1 is MDHEN and CDR2 is SYDVKM. CDR3 size: 17 residues. CDR3 DNA: TGTGCCAGCAGGCTACTAGCGGGAGGCTCCCTTACCTACGAGCAGTACTTC. This sequence encodes CASRLLAGGSLTYEQYF.

The J gene is TRBJ1-2, the V gene TRBV28; no reliable D call. This CDR3 contains 13 residues. Germline-derived CDR1 and CDR2 are MDHEN and SYDVKM. V dropped 7 bases and J dropped 8 bases, with 17 bases sitting between them. The CDR3 region is CASTMRGSSGYTF. CDR3 DNA: TGTGCCAGCACCATGAGAGGGAGTAGCGGCTACACCTTC.

This clone was picked up one time. CDR3 in amino acids: CASSLALVGVSSYEQYF. The CDR3 DNA is TGTGCCAGCAGCTTGGCCCTAGTCGGAGTTAGCTCCTACGAGCAGTACTTC. V gene TRBV5-5 combines with J gene TRBJ2-7; D is ambiguous. Germline-derived CDR1 and CDR2 are SGHKS and YYEKEE (reference sequence). This CDR3 has 17 amino acids. The V end was cut by 0 bases, the J end by 0 bases, with 16 bases between.

This chain joins TRBV18 and TRBJ2-7; 9 bases are shared with TRBD1. Germline V lookup: CDR1 KGHSH, CDR2 LQKENI. This CDR3 contains 15 residues. The V gene end was trimmed by 3 bases and the J gene end by 3 bases; junction bases not matched to a gene: 6. The CDR3 loop reads CASSPSDRGIYEQYF. The CDR3, as DNA: TGTGCCAGCTCACCTTCGGACAGGGGAATCTACGAGCAGTACTTC.

J is TRBJ2-1 and V is TRBV7-3, with TRBD2 as a possible D gene (5 bases). V lost 1 base to trimming and J lost 7 bases, with 14 bases between them. CDR1 and CDR2 from the germline V gene are SGHTA and FQGTGA. The CDR3 loop spans 15 amino acids. Here the CDR3 reads CASSLSLSGGNEQFF. DNA for the CDR3: TGTGCCAGCAGCTTAAGCCTCAGTGGCGGGAATGAGCAGTTCTTC.

This sequence joins TRBV4-3 and TRBJ2-1, with 11 positions matching TRBD1. There are 16 residues in the CDR3. Germline-derived CDR1 and CDR2 are LGHNA and YSLEER. J lost 8 bases, V lost 1 base, and 7 bases had no gene match. The CDR3 coding sequence is TGCGCCAGCAGCCAAGTCAGGACAGGGGGCATCGATGAGCAGTTCTTC. Protein product: CASSQVRTGGIDEQFF.

V usage is TRBV6-1 and J usage is TRBJ1-2; weak D call: TRBD1 (5 bases). The CDR3 runs 14 residues. CDR1 is MNHNS and CDR2 is SASEGT in the germline V gene. Trimming took 3 bases from V and 1 from J, leaving 9 bases between them. The CDR3 is CASSDDRGNYGYTF. CDR3 bases: TGTGCCAGCAGTGACGACAGAGGTAACTATGGCTACACCTTC.

The CDR3: CASSPGTAFVGETQYF. The CDR3 region has the DNA TGTGCCAGCAGTCCCGGGACAGCATTCGTGGGAGAGACCCAGTACTTC. This chain links TRBV7-2 with TRBJ2-5, with 7 bases lining up with TRBD1. The ends lost 6 bases at V and 4 bases at J; junction bases unmatched: 14. CDR1 is SGHTA and CDR2 is FQGNSA in the germline V gene. The CDR3 loop spans 16 amino acids.

The gene calls are TRBV12-5 and TRBJ2-5; 8 bases line up with TRBD1. V shed 6 bases and J 4 bases; nucleotides not matched to a gene: 7. Germline CDR1 reads LGHNT; CDR2 reads FRNRAP. The CDR3 is 14 amino acids. The CDR3: CASGVQGGGETQYF. In DNA, the CDR3 is TGTGCTAGTGGGGTACAGGGGGGCGGAGAGACCCAGTACTTC.

This rearrangement joins TRBV4-3 to TRBJ1-1; 8 nucleotides agree with TRBD1. Germline CDR1 LGHNA, CDR2 YSLEER. The junction had 8 bases not matched to a gene; V was cut back by 1 base and J by 4 bases. The CDR3 contains 16 residues. This CDR3 reads CASSQVGSGGITEAFF. The CDR3 DNA follows: TGCGCCAGCAGCCAAGTAGGCTCAGGGGGCATCACTGAAGCTTTCTTT.

This rearrangement joins TRBV6-5 to TRBJ1-3, with no clear D. CDR3 size: 14 residues. V was shortened by 10 bases and J by 1 base, with 14 bases between the two germline ends. Germline values: CDR1 MNHEY, CDR2 SVGAGI. The CDR3 nucleotides are TGTGCCACCCGACTTGGAGTGTCTGGAAACACCATATATTTT. This sequence encodes CATRLGVSGNTIYF.

This clone was seen once. The rearrangement links TRBV2 to TRBJ2-1; TRBD1 matches at 8 bases. CDR3 length: 14 amino acids. The V gene's germline CDR1 is SNHLY and CDR2 FYNNEI. V was pared by 4 bases and J by 9 bases, with 8 bases of the junction left unmatched. The CDR3 nucleotides read TGTGCCAGCAGTGTGGACAGGGTCGTAGGTGAGCAGTTCTTC. Translation gives CASSVDRVVGEQFF.

This chain uses TRBV2 with TRBJ1-5; D uncertain. From germline, CDR1 is SNHLY and CDR2 FYNNEI. CDR3 length: 15 amino acids. Trimming removed 7 bases from V and 11 bases from J, with 24 bases in between. The CDR3 is CASKRNSDGVSAQHF. DNA for the CDR3: TGTGCCAGCAAACGTAACTCTGACGGGGTTTCGGCCCAGCATTTT.